This TCR beta chain derives from a study of blood T cells in healthy people across ages. Study observations and caveats: The diversity estimates, figures obtained from one million T cells, were considered underestimates. Donors of long life had a larger count of naive CD4+ cells and greater diversity than aged donors.

Comments on this clonotype: The antigen is unknown.

Through a sample-barcoded 5' primer and a J-beta primer mix, a second PCR was run for roughly 6 to 11 cycles. Via MiXCR, TCRdb re-called the 5' RACE reads, giving one row per CDR3 protein. Among about 580,000 distinct CDR3 sequences, about 45% were seen once, and the ten largest hold around 23%. The germline V and J ends were trimmed by 0 bases and 7 bases, with 9 bases remaining between them. The CDR3 is 12 amino acids. CDR1 DFQATT and CDR2 SNEGSKA come from the germline V gene (reference sequence). The receptor comes from a man older than 75 in good health. V gene TRBV20-1 combines with J gene TRBJ1-1, with D possibly TRBD1 on 6 matching bases. Input material: blood. The CDR3 nucleotides read TGCAGTGCTAGAGACCCGGACAGTGAAGCTTTCTTT. It translates to CSARDPDSEAFF.